The 22 T cell receptor beta chains in this list originate from one sample, sequenced in a study of shared clonotypes between healthy human individuals. Here immunoSEQ multiplex PCR was the method, and the copy in TCRdb shows in-frame clones only, minus some. The sample has roughly 570,000 clones; about 98% are singletons. Positively selected for CCR7, the CD45RO-negative cells used as naive CD8 cells excluded terminally differentiated effector memory CD45RA+ cells. Sample: naive CD8+ T cells sorted from blood. The receptors stem from a man younger than 40 in good health.

The V gene is TRBV2, the J gene TRBJ2-7; 8 bases align to TRBD2. The germline V gene encodes CDR1 SNHLY and CDR2 FYNNEI. The CDR3 has 16 residues. The V and J ends lost 7 bases and 0 bases, in that order; junction bases with no gene match: 11. As DNA, the CDR3 is TGTGCCAGCACGGGCCCTGTAGCGGGAAGCTCCTACGAGCAGTACTTC. This sequence encodes CASTGPVAGSSYEQYF.

The chain carries TRBV27 and TRBJ1-2; D uncertain. V gave up 4 bases and J gave up 5 bases, with 23 bases separating them. The CDR3 spans 17 residues. CDR1 is MNHEY and CDR2 is SMNVEV in the germline V gene (reference sequence). CDR3: CASSSLGASTLRYGYTF. CDR3 nucleotide sequence: TGTGCCAGCAGTTCCCTGGGAGCCTCAACCCTCCGGTATGGCTACACCTTC.

This chain connects TRBV7-6 to TRBJ2-5, with 10 bases fitting TRBD2. In germline, CDR1 is SGHVS, CDR2 FNYEAQ. V lost 6 bases to trimming and J lost 2 bases; unmatched junction nucleotides: 9. The CDR3 runs to 16 residues. Here the CDR3 reads CASSPVPSGRQETQYF. The CDR3 coding sequence is TGTGCCAGCAGTCCCGTTCCTAGCGGGAGACAAGAGACCCAGTACTTC.

Only one count was recorded for this clone. The V and J genes are TRBV5-4 and TRBJ1-1; D is uncertain. In germline, CDR1 is SGHNT, CDR2 YYREEE (reference sequence). V was shortened by 1 base and J by 3 bases, with 4 bases between the two germline ends. The CDR3 has 12 amino acids. Here the CDR3 reads CASSLPYTEAFF. In DNA, the CDR3 is TGTGCCAGCAGCTTGCCCTACACTGAAGCTTTCTTT.

This chain connects TRBV2 to TRBJ2-1; tentatively, D is TRBD2 (5 bases). This CDR3 is 14 amino acids long. The germline gives CDR1 SNHLY, CDR2 FYNNEI. The V end was cut by 7 bases, the J end by 4 bases, with 14 bases between. The CDR3 DNA is TGTGCCAGCAACCCACTAGTGGGGTACAATGAGCAGTTCTTC. Amino acids: CASNPLVGYNEQFF.

In regard to this clone: Distinct nucleotide sequences in the sample also encode this CDR3. The chain has TRBV4-1 and TRBJ1-1; no clear D gene. Trimming cost V 3 bases and J 1 base, with 6 bases left between them. Germline CDR1 and CDR2: MGHRA and YSYEKL. The CDR3 length is 13 residues. CDR3 in amino acids: CASSQGRNTEAFF. CDR3 DNA sequence: TGCGCCAGCAGCCAGGGGAGGAACACTGAAGCTTTCTTT.

J is TRBJ2-5 and V is TRBV11-2; tentatively, D is TRBD1 (6 bases). This CDR3 is 15 amino acids long. Trimming pared 0 bases from V and 5 bases from J, leaving 13 bases between. From germline, CDR1 is SGHAT and CDR2 FQNNGV. This chain's CDR3 is CASSLDVTGWETQYF. For the CDR3, the DNA is TGTGCCAGCAGCTTAGACGTCACAGGGTGGGAGACCCAGTACTTC.

This chain links TRBV10-3 with TRBJ1-5; D unresolved. Trimming pared 0 bases from V and 7 bases from J, leaving 10 bases between. Germline CDR1 and CDR2: ENHRY and SYGVKD. This CDR3 is built from 14 residues. CDR3 sequence (DNA): TGTGCCATCAGTGAGTCCAAGGGTTCACAGCCCCAGCATTTT. Its translation: CAISESKGSQPQHF.

This clone was seen only once. The chain joins TRBV4-3 to TRBJ2-7; maybe TRBD1 (5 bases). In germline, CDR1 is LGHNA, CDR2 YSLEER. Trimming cost V 0 bases and J 4 bases, with 7 bases left between them. CDR3 length: 13 amino acids. CDR3 sequence: CASSQESGYEQYF. Written as DNA, the CDR3 is TGCGCCAGCAGCCAAGAGTCAGGGTACGAGCAGTACTTC.

This clone is a singleton in its sample. As DNA, the CDR3 is TGTGCCAGCCTCAACAGGGGCCACAATCAGCCCCAGCATTTT. Amino acid sequence: CASLNRGHNQPQHF. The chain carries TRBV28 and TRBJ1-5; 7 bases agree with TRBD1. Germline lookup yields CDR1 MDHEN and CDR2 SYDVKM. The CDR3 is 14 residues long. Trimming at V came to 8 bases and at J to 3 bases, leaving 7 bases not matched to a gene.

V is TRBV6-5 and J is TRBJ1-1; a possible D gene is TRBD1 (5 bases). V gave up 6 bases and J gave up 1 base, with 9 bases separating them. The CDR3 is 13 amino acids. Germline V lookup: CDR1 MNHEY, CDR2 SVGAGI. CDR3 sequence: CASSPGTNTEAFF. The CDR3 DNA sequence: TGTGCCAGCAGCCCCGGGACGAACACTGAAGCTTTCTTT.

The genes are TRBV7-9 and TRBJ2-1; D is possibly TRBD2 (5 bases). The CDR3 length is 16 residues. Trimming removed 5 bases from V and 0 bases from J, with 14 bases in between. In germline, CDR1 is SEHNR, CDR2 FQNEAQ (reference sequence). The CDR3 coding sequence is TGTGCCAGCAGCCCCCAGGTTGGGAGCTCCTACAATGAGCAGTTCTTC. Translated, it gives CASSPQVGSSYNEQFF.

This clone was picked up one time. V is TRBV5-6 and J is TRBJ2-7, with D possibly called TRBD1 or TRBD2 (6 bases each). This CDR3 is 17 amino acids long. V was shortened by 1 base and J by 0 bases, with 17 bases between the two germline ends. Per germline, CDR1 SGHDT and CDR2 YYEEEE. CDR3 in amino acids: CASSLNFEGGYSYEQYF. In nucleotides, the CDR3 is TGTGCCAGCAGCTTGAATTTTGAGGGGGGATACTCCTACGAGCAGTACTTC.

This clone was seen only once. The chain employs TRBV11-3 and TRBJ2-7, with D perhaps TRBD1 or TRBD2 (6 bases each). CDR1 is SGHNT, CDR2 YENEEA, per germline. The V and J ends lost 4 bases and 4 bases respectively, with 14 bases between them. This CDR3 contains 14 residues. CDR3 nucleotide sequence: TGTGCCAGCAGCTCAATTGGAGGGGGATACGAGCAGTACTTC. Residues: CASSSIGGGYEQYF.

The gene calls are TRBV7-9 and TRBJ2-5; a weak D match, TRBD1 (8 bases). The V end was cut by 4 bases, the J end by 4 bases, with 13 bases between. Germline assignment: CDR1 SEHNR and CDR2 FQNEAQ (reference sequence). The CDR3 runs to 14 residues. The CDR3 region is CASSSTGEGETQYF. The CDR3, as DNA: TGTGCCAGCAGCTCGACAGGGGAGGGAGAGACCCAGTACTTC.

The rearrangement joins TRBV19 to TRBJ1-5; D gene ambiguous. Looked up from germline, CDR1 is LNHDA and CDR2 is SQIVND (reference sequence). The CDR3 consists of 16 residues. V was pared by 5 bases and J by 2 bases, with 16 bases between. The CDR3 nucleotides read TGTGCCAGTAGTGTCTCCCCATCCCGGGGCAATCAGCCCCAGCATTTT. Translating gives CASSVSPSRGNQPQHF.

The chain links TRBV7-9 to TRBJ2-1; D unclear. The CDR3 covers 14 residues. With 1 base removed from V and 12 bases from J, the gap between germline ends came to 16 bases. Germline loops: CDR1 SEHNR, CDR2 FQNEAQ (reference sequence). The CDR3 bases are TGTGCCAGCAGCTTAGAAGTCGGGCAGTTGTGGCAGTTCTTC. Its translation is CASSLEVGQLWQFF.

The count of this clone is one. This chain uses TRBV11-2 with TRBJ2-2; TRBD1 might be the D (6 bases). CDR3 length: 15 residues. The V and J ends lost 1 base and 3 bases respectively, with 9 bases between them. Germline V gene data show CDR1 as SGHAT and CDR2 as FQNNGV. CDR3 bases: TGTGCCAGCAGCTTAGGAGGGGGAGACACCGGGGAGCTGTTTTTT. Protein product: CASSLGGGDTGELFF.

The chain is built from TRBV5-1 and TRBJ2-3, with D perhaps assigned TRBD1 or TRBD2 (6 bases each). The germline gives CDR1 SGHRS, CDR2 YFSETQ. Trimming took 5 bases from V and 4 from J, leaving 11 bases between them. The CDR3 runs to 13 residues. In nucleotides, the CDR3 is TGCGCCAGCAGTATTGGGGGGCCAGATACGCAGTATTTT. Its protein product is CASSIGGPDTQYF.

The gene calls are TRBV27 and TRBJ2-7; no clear D. The ends were cut back, 2 bases at V and 2 bases at J, with 10 bases in the middle. The CDR3 sequence is 14 residues long. Germline values: CDR1 MNHEY, CDR2 SMNVEV (reference sequence). The CDR3 loop reads CASSLKAETYEQYF. The CDR3 region has the DNA TGTGCCAGCAGTTTAAAGGCGGAAACCTACGAGCAGTACTTC.

CDR3 in amino acids: CAWSESNTGELFF. DNA of the CDR3: TGTGCCTGGAGTGAATCCAACACCGGGGAGCTGTTTTTT. This chain connects TRBV30 to TRBJ2-2; the D is unclear. CDR1 GTSNPN and CDR2 SVGIG come from the germline V gene (reference sequence). The CDR3 length is 13 residues. Trimming stripped 1 base from V and 2 bases from J, with 5 bases between.

The gene calls are TRBV25-1 and TRBJ2-5; possible D gene TRBD2, 5 bases. The CDR3 is 13 residues long. Per germline, CDR1 MGHDK and CDR2 SYGVNS. V lost 4 bases, J lost 0 bases, and 6 bases lay in between. The CDR3 loop reads CASSVGDQETQYF. In DNA form, the CDR3 reads TGTGCCAGCAGTGTCGGGGACCAAGAGACCCAGTACTTC.